Below are 19 T cell receptor beta chains sequenced from a single sample in a study of cytomegalovirus exposure and HLA in healthy donors (TCRdb year 2017). The library was produced with the immunoSEQ multiplex PCR assay. For the multiplex PCR, a mixture combining 60 forward primers for TCR Vbeta segments and 13 reverse primers for TCR Jbeta segments was used. Held by TCRdb, this immuneACCESS table contains in-frame sequences only and omits some clones. Under half of the omission traces to an unresolved V gene where checked; the cause of the rest is unknown. The sample data list just under 150,000 clones, and around 86% of these were observed just once. Jointly, the top ten make up roughly 2.9% of the sample. The sample comprised PBMCs. Receptor source: a woman in her 30s in good health and CMV-seronegative.

The V call is TRBV5-1, the J call TRBJ2-7, with TRBD2 as a possible D gene (6 bases). V was clipped by 0 bases and J by 2 bases, with 9 bases between them. The CDR3 is 14 residues long. Looked up from germline, CDR1 is SGHRS and CDR2 is YFSETQ. The CDR3 DNA reads as TGCGCCAGCAGCTTGGACAGGAGGGCCTACGAGCAGTACTTC. Protein product: CASSLDRRAYEQYF.

V usage is TRBV9 and J usage is TRBJ2-2; D unclear. Trimming removed 0 bases at V and 4 bases at J, with 10 bases between. Germline lookup yields CDR1 SGDLS and CDR2 YYNGEE. The CDR3 sequence is 15 residues long. This CDR3 is CASSVAPYGTGELFF. CDR3 in DNA: TGTGCCAGCAGCGTAGCCCCGTACGGCACCGGGGAGCTGTTTTTT.

This rearrangement joins TRBV19 to TRBJ2-1; unclear D gene. Germline V gene data show CDR1 as LNHDA and CDR2 as SQIVND (reference sequence). Trimming pared 3 bases from V and 3 bases from J, leaving 6 bases between. The CDR3 has 13 residues. CDR3 nucleotide sequence: TGTGCCAGTAGTATTCTAGACTACAATGAGCAGTTCTTC. As protein: CASSILDYNEQFF. Using reference TRBV19 and TRBJ2-1 for the parts outside the CDR3, the full variable domain is DGGITQSPKYLFRKEGQNVTLSCEQNLNHDAMYWYRQDPGQGLRLIYYSQIVNDFQKGDIAEGYSVSREKKESFPLTVTSAQKNPTAFYLCASSILDYNEQFFGPGTRLTVL.

The J gene is TRBJ2-3, the V gene TRBV7-3; D ambiguous. Trimming left V 2 bases short and J 2 bases short, with 5 bases between. Germline-derived CDR1 and CDR2 are SGHTA and FQGTGA. The CDR3 is 13 amino acids. The CDR3 DNA reads TGTGCCAGCAGCTTATCCATCACAGATACGCAGTATTTT. The encoded protein is CASSLSITDTQYF. Filled out from reference TRBV7-3 and TRBJ2-3, the complete variable domain reads GAGVSQTPSNKVTEKGKYVELRCDPISGHTALYWYRQSLGQGPEFLIYFQGTGAADDSGLPNDRFFAVRPEGSVSTLKIQRTERGDSAVYLCASSLSITDTQYFGPGTRLTVL.

The rearrangement uses TRBV10-1 and TRBJ2-5; TRBD2 is a possible D gene (6 bases). In germline, CDR1 is WNHNN, CDR2 SYGVQD (reference sequence). The length of the CDR3 is 17 residues. V was trimmed by 2 bases and J by 2 bases, leaving 18 bases between them. CDR3 sequence (DNA): TGCGCCAGCAGTGAGACACATCGACTAGGGGTTCAAGAGACCCAGTACTTC. It is translated as CASSETHRLGVQETQYF.

This chain connects TRBV6-5 to TRBJ1-2; D gene ambiguous. CDR1 is MNHEY, CDR2 SVGAGI, per germline. The CDR3 spans 15 residues. V was trimmed by 5 bases and J by 4 bases, leaving 17 bases between them. Written as DNA, the CDR3 is TGTGCCAGCAGTCCTCGAGAGGGCCGGGTCTATGGCTACACCTTC. Translating it yields CASSPREGRVYGYTF.

This clone came up a few times. The chain links TRBV10-1 to TRBJ2-7; D is possibly TRBD1 (5 bases). This CDR3 contains 12 residues. V shed 4 bases and J shed 5 bases, with 9 bases lying between them. The germline CDR1 and CDR2 sequences are WNHNN and SYGVQD (reference sequence). CDR3 loop: CASSAGFNEQYF. CDR3 DNA sequence: TGCGCCAGCAGTGCAGGGTTCAACGAGCAGTACTTC.

This sequence joins TRBV9 and TRBJ2-7; 10 nucleotides agree with TRBD1. J was trimmed by 6 bases and V by 2 bases; bases with no gene match: 2. The CDR3 spans 13 residues. Germline lookup yields CDR1 SGDLS and CDR2 YYNGEE. Here the CDR3 DNA reads TGTGCCAGCAGCGTGGACAGGGGGTTCGAGCAGTACTTC. Protein product: CASSVDRGFEQYF.

The V and J genes are TRBV18 and TRBJ1-4; a possible D gene is TRBD1 (5 bases). Germline loops: CDR1 KGHSH, CDR2 LQKENI. The CDR3 is 15 amino acids. The V gene lost 1 base and the J gene lost 1 base, with 7 bases spanning the gap. The CDR3 sequence: CASSPRGGTNEKLFF. CDR3 DNA sequence: TGTGCCAGCTCACCACGGGGGGGAACTAATGAAAAACTGTTTTTT.

This clone has only a few counts. The chain couples TRBV5-1 to TRBJ2-1, with D perhaps matching TRBD2 (5 bases). CDR3 length: 14 residues. Germline CDR1 reads SGHRS; CDR2 reads YFSETQ. Trimming shortened V by 4 bases and J by 6 bases, and 14 bases separated the two germline ends. CDR3 region: CASSTGWEPNEQFF. CDR3 DNA sequence: TGCGCCAGCAGCACGGGATGGGAGCCCAATGAGCAGTTCTTC.

About this clone: The sample has other DNA sequences that encode this CDR3 too. V usage is TRBV5-1 and J usage is TRBJ2-3; 9 positions agree with TRBD1. J lost 6 bases, V lost 2 bases, and 1 base had no gene match. The length of the CDR3 is 13 residues. Per the germline V gene, CDR1 is SGHRS and CDR2 is YFSETQ. The CDR3 region is CASSLQGADTQYF. The DNA for the CDR3 is TGCGCCAGCAGCTTACAGGGGGCGGATACGCAGTATTTT.

This clone was seen just once. V gene TRBV14 combines with J gene TRBJ2-7, with a weak D call TRBD1 (6 bases). The CDR3 is made up of 15 amino acids. Germline V lookup: CDR1 SGHDN, CDR2 FVKESK. V was clipped by 2 bases and J by 3 bases, with 14 bases between them. The CDR3 DNA follows: TGTGCCAGCAGCCAATCCGGGACAACTCACTACGAGCAGTACTTC. Translated, it gives CASSQSGTTHYEQYF.

The V gene is TRBV19, the J gene TRBJ2-5; D not resolved. Judging by the DNA end, TRBJ2-7 fits better; the J call may be wrong. Germline assignment: CDR1 LNHDA and CDR2 SQIVND (reference sequence). This CDR3 region has 14 residues. Here the CDR3 DNA reads TGTGCCAGCTCCTATAGGTACACATACTACGAGCAGTACTTC. It encodes CASSYRYTYYEQYF.

V and J are TRBV5-1 and TRBJ2-5; no reliable D call. This CDR3 spans 12 amino acids. V was trimmed by 4 bases and J by 2 bases, leaving 6 bases between them. Germline values: CDR1 SGHRS, CDR2 YFSETQ. The CDR3 loop reads CASSQIQETQYF. The CDR3 DNA reads as TGCGCCAGCAGCCAAATTCAAGAGACCCAGTACTTC.

This clone occurred a few times. The rearrangement joins TRBV4-1 to TRBJ2-3; the D gene is possibly TRBD1 (5 bases). The CDR3 has 14 amino acids. V gave up 3 bases and J gave up 1 base, with 8 bases separating them. The germline V gene has CDR1 MGHRA and CDR2 YSYEKL. CDR3 in amino acids: CASSHQQGTDTQYF. In DNA form, the CDR3 reads TGCGCCAGCAGCCATCAACAGGGCACAGATACGCAGTATTTT.

This chain uses TRBV29-1 with TRBJ2-3; 11 nucleotides line up with TRBD2. The CDR3 is 16 residues long. V lost 7 bases to trimming and J lost 2 bases; unmatched junction nucleotides: 11. The germline CDR1 and CDR2 sequences are SQVTM and ANQGSEA. This chain's CDR3 is CSAFRWTSGSTDTQYF. DNA for the CDR3: TGCAGCGCCTTTCGTTGGACTAGCGGGTCCACAGATACGCAGTATTTT.

V usage is TRBV7-2 and J usage is TRBJ1-1; D remains unclear. This CDR3 comprises 14 residues. The V and J ends lost 0 bases and 3 bases respectively, with 8 bases between them. Germline V gene sequence: CDR1 SGHTA, CDR2 FQGNSA. In DNA, the CDR3 is TGTGCCAGCAGCTTAGCCTCGCAGGACACTGAAGCTTTCTTT. As protein: CASSLASQDTEAFF.

This clone has only one observation. CDR3 nucleotides: TGTGCCAGCAGGACGGACAGAATAGGGTTCTTC. Amino acid sequence: CASRTDRIGFF. This chain links TRBV2 with TRBJ2-1, with D possibly matching TRBD1 (6 bases). CDR1 is SNHLY, CDR2 FYNNEI, per germline. The CDR3 covers 11 residues. The V end lost 6 bases, the J end lost 15 bases, and 15 bases lay between the germline ends.

The V call is TRBV7-9, the J call TRBJ1-6, with D perhaps TRBD1 (6 bases). The CDR3 loop spans 13 amino acids. Germline V gene sequence: CDR1 SEHNR, CDR2 FQNEAQ (reference sequence). The V end was cut by 4 bases, the J end by 8 bases, with 9 bases between. CDR3 loop: CASSSDSDSPLHF. The CDR3 region has the DNA TGTGCCAGCAGCTCGGACAGTGATTCACCCCTCCACTTT.